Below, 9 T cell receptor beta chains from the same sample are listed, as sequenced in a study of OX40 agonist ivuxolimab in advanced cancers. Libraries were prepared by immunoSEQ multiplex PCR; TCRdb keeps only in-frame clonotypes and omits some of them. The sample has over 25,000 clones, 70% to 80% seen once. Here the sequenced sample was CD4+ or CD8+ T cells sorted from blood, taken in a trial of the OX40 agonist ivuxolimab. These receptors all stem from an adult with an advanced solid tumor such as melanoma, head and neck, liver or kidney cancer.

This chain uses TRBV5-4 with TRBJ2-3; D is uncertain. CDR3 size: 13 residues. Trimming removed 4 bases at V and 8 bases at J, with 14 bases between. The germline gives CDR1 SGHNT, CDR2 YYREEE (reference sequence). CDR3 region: CASSIAPDGTQYF. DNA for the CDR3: TGTGCCAGCAGCATTGCCCCAGACGGTACGCAGTATTTT.

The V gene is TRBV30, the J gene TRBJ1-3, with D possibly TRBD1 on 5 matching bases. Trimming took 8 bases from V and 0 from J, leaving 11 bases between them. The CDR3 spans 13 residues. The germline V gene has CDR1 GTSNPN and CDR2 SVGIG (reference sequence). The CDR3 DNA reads TGTGCCGGGGCGCGGGGCTCTGGAAACACCATATATTTT. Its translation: CAGARGSGNTIYF. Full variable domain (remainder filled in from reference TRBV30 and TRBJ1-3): SQTIHQWPATLVQPVGSPLSLECTVEGTSNPNLYWYRQAAGRGLQLLFYSVGIGQISSEVPQNLSASRPQDRQFILSSKKLLLSDSGFYLCAGARGSGNTIYFGEGSWLTVV.

CDR3 sequence reads: CASNFGTGGADTEAFF. The DNA of the CDR3 is TGCGCCAGCAACTTCGGGACAGGGGGCGCGGACACTGAAGCTTTCTTT. The chain is built from TRBV5-1 and TRBJ1-1; 12 positions match TRBD1. The CDR3 has 16 residues. Germline V CDR1 and CDR2: SGHRS, YFSETQ. V was clipped by 6 bases and J by 3 bases; unmatched bases: 9. The full variable domain, rest sourced from reference TRBV5-1 and TRBJ1-1, is KAGVTQTPRYLIKTRGQQVTLSCSPISGHRSVSWYQQTPGQGLQFLFEYFSETQRNKGNFPGRFSGRQFSNSRSEMNVSTLELGDSALYLCASNFGTGGADTEAFFGQGTRLTVV.

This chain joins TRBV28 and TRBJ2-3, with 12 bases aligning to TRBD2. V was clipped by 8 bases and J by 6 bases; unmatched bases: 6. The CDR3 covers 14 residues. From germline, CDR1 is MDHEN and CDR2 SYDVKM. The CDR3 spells CASLAGGPDDTQYF. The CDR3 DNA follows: TGTGCCAGCCTAGCGGGAGGGCCGGATGATACGCAGTATTTT.

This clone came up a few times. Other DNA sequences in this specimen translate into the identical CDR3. The CDR3 DNA is TGTGCCAGCAGCTTGGAGGATACCTATGGCTACACCTTC. This codes for CASSLEDTYGYTF. This sequence joins TRBV7-9 and TRBJ1-2; D is uncertain. Germline assignment: CDR1 SEHNR and CDR2 FQNEAQ (reference sequence). V was shortened by 3 bases and J by 4 bases, with 9 bases between the two germline ends. This CDR3 region has 13 residues.

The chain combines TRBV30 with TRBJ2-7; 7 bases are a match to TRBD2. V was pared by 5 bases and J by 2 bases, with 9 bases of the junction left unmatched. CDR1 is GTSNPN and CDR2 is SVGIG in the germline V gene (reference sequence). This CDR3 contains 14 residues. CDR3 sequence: CAWGSGLGAYEQYF. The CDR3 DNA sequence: TGTGCCTGGGGCTCTGGACTAGGGGCCTACGAGCAGTACTTC.

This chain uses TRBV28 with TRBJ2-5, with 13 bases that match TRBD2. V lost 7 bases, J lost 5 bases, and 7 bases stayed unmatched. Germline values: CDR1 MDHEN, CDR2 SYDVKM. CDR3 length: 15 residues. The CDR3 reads CASTRTSGSLETQYF. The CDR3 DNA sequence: TGTGCCAGCACCCGGACTAGCGGGAGCCTGGAGACCCAGTACTTC. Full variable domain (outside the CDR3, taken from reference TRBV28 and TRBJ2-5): DVKVTQSSRYLVKRTGEKVFLECVQDMDHENMFWYRQDPGLGLRLIYFSYDVKMKEKGDIPEGYSVSREKKERFSLILESASTNQTSMYLCASTRTSGSLETQYFGPGTRLLVL.

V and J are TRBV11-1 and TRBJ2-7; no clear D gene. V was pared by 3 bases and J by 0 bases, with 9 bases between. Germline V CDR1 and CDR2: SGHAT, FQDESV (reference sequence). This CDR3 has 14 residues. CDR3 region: CASSFVGSSYEQYF. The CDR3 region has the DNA TGTGCCAGCAGCTTCGTCGGATCCTCCTACGAGCAGTACTTC.

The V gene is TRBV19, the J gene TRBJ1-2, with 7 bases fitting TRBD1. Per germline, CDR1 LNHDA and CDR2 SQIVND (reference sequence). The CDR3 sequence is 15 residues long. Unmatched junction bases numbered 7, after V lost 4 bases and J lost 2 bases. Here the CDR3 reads CASSTGQYINYGYTF. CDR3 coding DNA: TGTGCCAGTAGTACGGGACAGTACATAAACTATGGCTACACCTTC.